This TCR beta chain comes out of a study of T cell responses to AZD1222 COVID-19 vaccine. Concerning this clone itself: Antigen specificity is unknown.

Study conclusions and caveats: With dominance at 160-218 and 743-854, vaccine-associated CD4 TCRs spanned spike.

Sequencing was performed with immunoSEQ multiplex PCR; in TCRdb, only in-frame clones are kept and a portion is missing. The data contain about 110,000 clones, roughly nine tenths of them singletons. V was cut by 4 bases and J by 5 bases, with 11 bases left in between. The CDR3 extends over 14 amino acids. Per germline, CDR1 SGHTA and CDR2 FQGTGA. This TCR derives from an adult in good health. V is TRBV7-3 and J is TRBJ2-2; D may match TRBD1 or TRBD2 (6 bases each). The sample was peripheral blood, taken on day 0 of AZD1222 vaccination. The CDR3 bases are TGTGCCAGCAGCTCAACGGGGGCTACCGGGGAGCTGTTTTTT. Its protein is CASSSTGATGELFF.